This paragraph covers one T cell receptor (beta chain) sequence. This specimen belongs to a study of control samples from healthy donors and cancer patients. Some clones are missing from TCRdb's copy, which holds only in-frame ones; the method was immunoSEQ multiplex PCR. Counted here are approximately 190,000 clones, 91% occurring once; the ten biggest clones make up roughly 1.9%. The sequenced material came from blood. This TCR derives from a man aged 25-40 years in good health.

CDR3 in DNA: TGTGCCAGCAGCTTAGGGGGGACAGGGGGTGATGGCTACACCTTC. Residues: CASSLGGTGGDGYTF. This chain uses TRBV7-2 with TRBJ1-2; TRBD1 agrees at 11 bases. The germline gives CDR1 SGHTA, CDR2 FQGNSA. The CDR3 is made up of 15 amino acids. Trimming removed 1 base from V and 6 bases from J; junction bases left unmatched: 4.